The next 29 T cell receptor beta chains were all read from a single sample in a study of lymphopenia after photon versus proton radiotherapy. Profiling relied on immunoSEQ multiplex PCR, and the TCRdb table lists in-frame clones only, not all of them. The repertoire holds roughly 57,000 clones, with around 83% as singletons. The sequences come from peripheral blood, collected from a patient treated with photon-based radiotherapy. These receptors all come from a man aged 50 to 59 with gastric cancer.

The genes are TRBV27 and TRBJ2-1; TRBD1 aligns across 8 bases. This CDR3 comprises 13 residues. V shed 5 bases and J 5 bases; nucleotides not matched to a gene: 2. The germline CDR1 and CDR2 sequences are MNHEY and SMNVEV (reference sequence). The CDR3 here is CASSPGQDNEQFF. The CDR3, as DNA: TGTGCCAGCAGTCCGGGACAGGACAATGAGCAGTTCTTC.

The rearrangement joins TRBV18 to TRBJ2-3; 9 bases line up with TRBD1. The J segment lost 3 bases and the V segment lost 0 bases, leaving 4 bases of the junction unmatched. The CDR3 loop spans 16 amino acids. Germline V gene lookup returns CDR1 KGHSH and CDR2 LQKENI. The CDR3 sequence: CASSPPETGGTDTQYF. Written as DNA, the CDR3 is TGTGCCAGCTCACCACCGGAGACAGGGGGAACAGATACGCAGTATTTT.

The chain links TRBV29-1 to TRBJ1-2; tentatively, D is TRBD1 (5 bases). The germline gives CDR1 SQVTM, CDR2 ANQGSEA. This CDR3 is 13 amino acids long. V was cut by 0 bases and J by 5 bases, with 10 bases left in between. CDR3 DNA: TGCAGCGTTGAAGACTCCTCAGGGTATGGCTACACCTTC. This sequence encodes CSVEDSSGYGYTF.

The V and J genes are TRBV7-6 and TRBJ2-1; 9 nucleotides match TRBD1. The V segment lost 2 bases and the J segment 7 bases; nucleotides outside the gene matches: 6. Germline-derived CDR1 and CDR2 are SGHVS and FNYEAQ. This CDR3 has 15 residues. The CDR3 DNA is TGTGCCAGCAGCTTACCGTGGGACAGGGAAAATGAGCAGTTCTTC. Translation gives CASSLPWDRENEQFF. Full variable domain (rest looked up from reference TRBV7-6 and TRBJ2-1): GAGVSQSPRYKVTKRGQDVALRCDPISGHVSLYWYRQALGQGPEFLTYFNYEAQQDKSGLPNDRFSAERPEGSISTLTIQRTEQRDSAMYRCASSLPWDRENEQFFGPGTRLTVL.

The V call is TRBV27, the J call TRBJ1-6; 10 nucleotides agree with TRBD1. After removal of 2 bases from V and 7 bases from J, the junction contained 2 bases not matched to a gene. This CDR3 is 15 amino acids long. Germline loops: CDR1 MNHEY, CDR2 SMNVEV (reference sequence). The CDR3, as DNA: TGTGCCAGCAGTTTAGGACAGGGGGGGAATTCACCCCTCCACTTT. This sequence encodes CASSLGQGGNSPLHF.

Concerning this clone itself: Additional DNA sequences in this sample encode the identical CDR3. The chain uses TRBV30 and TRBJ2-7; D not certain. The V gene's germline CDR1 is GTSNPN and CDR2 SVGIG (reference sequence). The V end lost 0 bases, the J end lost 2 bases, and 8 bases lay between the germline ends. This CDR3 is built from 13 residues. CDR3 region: CAWSVGGPYEQYF. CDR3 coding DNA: TGTGCCTGGAGTGTTGGCGGTCCCTACGAGCAGTACTTC.

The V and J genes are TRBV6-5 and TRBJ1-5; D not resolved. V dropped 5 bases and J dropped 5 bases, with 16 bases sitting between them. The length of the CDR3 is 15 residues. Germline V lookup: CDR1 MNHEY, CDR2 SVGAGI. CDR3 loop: CASSRTFGGDQPQHF. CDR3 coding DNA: TGTGCCAGCAGTCGGACGTTCGGAGGCGATCAGCCCCAGCATTTT.

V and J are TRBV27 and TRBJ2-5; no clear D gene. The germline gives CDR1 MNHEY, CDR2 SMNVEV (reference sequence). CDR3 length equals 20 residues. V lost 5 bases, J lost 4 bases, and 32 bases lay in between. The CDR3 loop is CASSRLDLTHLGILGETQYF. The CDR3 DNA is TGTGCCAGCAGTCGGTTGGACCTGACCCATCTAGGGATTCTTGGAGAGACCCAGTACTTC.

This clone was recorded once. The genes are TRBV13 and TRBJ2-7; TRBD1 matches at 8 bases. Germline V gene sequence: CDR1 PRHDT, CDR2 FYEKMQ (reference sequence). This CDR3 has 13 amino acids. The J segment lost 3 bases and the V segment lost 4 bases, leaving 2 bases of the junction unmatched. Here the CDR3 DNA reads TGTGCCAGCAGCTCTGACAGGGGCTACGAGCAGTACTTC. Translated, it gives CASSSDRGYEQYF.

This CDR3 is CASSVAVGNEQFF. The CDR3, as DNA: TGTGCCAGCAGCGTAGCCGTAGGCAATGAGCAGTTCTTC. V usage is TRBV9 and J usage is TRBJ2-1; D call uncertain. Germline V CDR1 and CDR2: SGDLS, YYNGEE. The CDR3 runs 13 residues. Deletions cut 0 bases from V and 6 bases from J, with 7 bases between.

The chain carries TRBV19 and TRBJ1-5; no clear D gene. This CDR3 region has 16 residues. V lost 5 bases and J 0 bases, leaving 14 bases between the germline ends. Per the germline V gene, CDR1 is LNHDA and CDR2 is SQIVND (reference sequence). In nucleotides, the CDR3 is TGTGCCAGTAGTCCCAGCGGACGGAATAGCAATCAGCCCCAGCATTTT. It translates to CASSPSGRNSNQPQHF.

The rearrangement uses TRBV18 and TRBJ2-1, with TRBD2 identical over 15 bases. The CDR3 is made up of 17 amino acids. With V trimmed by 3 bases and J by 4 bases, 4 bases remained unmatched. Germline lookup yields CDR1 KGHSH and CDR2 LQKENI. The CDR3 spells CASSPGLAGGRYNEQFF. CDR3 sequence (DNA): TGTGCCAGCTCACCCGGACTAGCGGGAGGGCGGTACAATGAGCAGTTCTTC.

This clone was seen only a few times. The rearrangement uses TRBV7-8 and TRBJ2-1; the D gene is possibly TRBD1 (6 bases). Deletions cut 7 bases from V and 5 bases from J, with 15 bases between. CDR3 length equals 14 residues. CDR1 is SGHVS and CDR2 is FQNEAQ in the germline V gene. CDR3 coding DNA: TGTGCCAGCAAGTGGGGGCAGGGTAACAATGAGCAGTTCTTC. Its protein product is CASKWGQGNNEQFF.

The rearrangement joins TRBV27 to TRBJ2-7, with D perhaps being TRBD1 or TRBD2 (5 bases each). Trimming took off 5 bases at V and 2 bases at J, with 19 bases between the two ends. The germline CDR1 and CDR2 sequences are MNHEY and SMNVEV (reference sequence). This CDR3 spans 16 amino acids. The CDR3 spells CASSPTAWGTPYEQYF. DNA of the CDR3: TGTGCCAGCAGTCCAACGGCCTGGGGGACCCCCTACGAGCAGTACTTC.

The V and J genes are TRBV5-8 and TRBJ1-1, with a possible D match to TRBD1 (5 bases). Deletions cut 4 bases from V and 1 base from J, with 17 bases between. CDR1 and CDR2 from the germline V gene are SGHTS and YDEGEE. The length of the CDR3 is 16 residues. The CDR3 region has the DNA TGTGCCAGCAGCCGCGGTCGGGGCAGGGCGAACACTGAAGCTTTCTTT. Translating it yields CASSRGRGRANTEAFF.

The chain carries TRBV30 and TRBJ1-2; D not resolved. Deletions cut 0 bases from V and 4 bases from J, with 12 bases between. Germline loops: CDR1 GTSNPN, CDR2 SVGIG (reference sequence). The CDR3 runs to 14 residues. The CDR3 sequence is CAWSVPGLSYGYTF. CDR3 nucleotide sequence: TGTGCCTGGAGTGTACCCGGCCTTAGCTATGGCTACACCTTC.

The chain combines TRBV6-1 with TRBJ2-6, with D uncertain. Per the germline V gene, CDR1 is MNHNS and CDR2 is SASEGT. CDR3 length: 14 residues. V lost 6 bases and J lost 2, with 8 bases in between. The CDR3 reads CASRNGAGANVLTF. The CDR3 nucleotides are TGTGCCAGCAGGAATGGAGCTGGGGCCAACGTCCTGACTTTC.

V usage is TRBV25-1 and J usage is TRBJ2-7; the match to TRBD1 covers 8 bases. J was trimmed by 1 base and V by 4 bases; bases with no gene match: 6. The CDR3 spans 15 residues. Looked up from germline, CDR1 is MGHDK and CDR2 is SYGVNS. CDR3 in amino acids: CASSAFRTGSYEQYF. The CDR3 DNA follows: TGTGCCAGCAGTGCTTTTAGGACAGGGTCCTACGAGCAGTACTTC.

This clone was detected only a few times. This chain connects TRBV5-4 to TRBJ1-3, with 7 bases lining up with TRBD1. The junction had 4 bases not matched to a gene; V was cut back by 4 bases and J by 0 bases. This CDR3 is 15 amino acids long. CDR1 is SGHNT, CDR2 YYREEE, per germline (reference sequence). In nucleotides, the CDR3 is TGTGCCAGCAGCGCCGGGACAGCCTCTGGAAACACCATATATTTT. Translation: CASSAGTASGNTIYF.

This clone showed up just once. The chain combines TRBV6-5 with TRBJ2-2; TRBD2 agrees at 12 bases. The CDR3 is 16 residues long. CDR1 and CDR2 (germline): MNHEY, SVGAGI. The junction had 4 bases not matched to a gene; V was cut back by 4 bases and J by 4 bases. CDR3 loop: CASSFTSGGSTGELFF. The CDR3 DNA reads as TGTGCCAGCAGTTTCACTAGCGGGGGGAGCACCGGGGAGCTGTTTTTT.

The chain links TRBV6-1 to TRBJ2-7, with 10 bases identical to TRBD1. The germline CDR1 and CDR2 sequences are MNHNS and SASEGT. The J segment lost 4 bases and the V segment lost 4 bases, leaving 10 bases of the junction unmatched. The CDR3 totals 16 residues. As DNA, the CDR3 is TGTGCCAGCAGTGTTACCGGGACAGGGGTAGTGTACGAGCAGTACTTC. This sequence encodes CASSVTGTGVVYEQYF.

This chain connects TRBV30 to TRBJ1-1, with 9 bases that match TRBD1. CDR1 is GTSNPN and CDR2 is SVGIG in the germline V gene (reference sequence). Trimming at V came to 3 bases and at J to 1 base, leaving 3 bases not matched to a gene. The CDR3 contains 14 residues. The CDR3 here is CAWSAGQGNTEAFF. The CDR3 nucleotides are TGTGCCTGGAGCGCGGGACAGGGGAACACTGAAGCTTTCTTT.

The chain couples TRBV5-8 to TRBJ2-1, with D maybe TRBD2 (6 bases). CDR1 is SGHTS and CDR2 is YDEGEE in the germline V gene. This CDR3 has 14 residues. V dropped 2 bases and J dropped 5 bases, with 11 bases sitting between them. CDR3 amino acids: CASSLGDFDNEQFF. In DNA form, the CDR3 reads TGTGCCAGCAGCTTAGGGGACTTTGACAATGAGCAGTTCTTC.

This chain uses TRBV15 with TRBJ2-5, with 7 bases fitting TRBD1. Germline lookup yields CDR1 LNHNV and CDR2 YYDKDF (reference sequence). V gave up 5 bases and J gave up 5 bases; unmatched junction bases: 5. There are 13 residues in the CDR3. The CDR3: CATSLGGVETQYF. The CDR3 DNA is TGTGCCACCAGCCTAGGGGGCGTGGAGACCCAGTACTTC. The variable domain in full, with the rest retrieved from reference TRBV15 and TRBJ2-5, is DAMVIQNPRYQVTQFGKPVTLSCSQTLNHNVMYWYQQKSSQAPKLLFHYYDKDFNNEADTPDNFQSRRPNTSFCFLDIRSPGLGDTAMYLCATSLGGVETQYFGPGTRLLVL.

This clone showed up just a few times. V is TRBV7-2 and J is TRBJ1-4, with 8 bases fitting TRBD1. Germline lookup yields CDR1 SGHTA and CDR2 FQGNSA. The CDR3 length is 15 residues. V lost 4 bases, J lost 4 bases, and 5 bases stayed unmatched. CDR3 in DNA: TGTGCCAGCAGCTCGAAGACAGGGGATAATGAAAAACTGTTTTTT. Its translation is CASSSKTGDNEKLFF.

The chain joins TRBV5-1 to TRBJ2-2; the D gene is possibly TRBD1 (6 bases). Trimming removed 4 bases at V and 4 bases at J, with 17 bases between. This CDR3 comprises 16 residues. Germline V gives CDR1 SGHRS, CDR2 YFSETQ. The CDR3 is CASSPPGYRATGELFF. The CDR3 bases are TGCGCCAGCAGCCCGCCAGGGTACAGGGCCACCGGGGAGCTGTTTTTT.

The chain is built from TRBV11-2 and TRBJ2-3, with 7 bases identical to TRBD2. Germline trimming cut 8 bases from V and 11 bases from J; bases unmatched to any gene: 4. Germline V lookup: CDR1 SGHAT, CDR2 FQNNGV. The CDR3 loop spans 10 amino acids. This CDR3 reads CASRGVGQYF. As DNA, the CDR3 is TGTGCCAGCCGGGGGGTGGGGCAGTATTTT.

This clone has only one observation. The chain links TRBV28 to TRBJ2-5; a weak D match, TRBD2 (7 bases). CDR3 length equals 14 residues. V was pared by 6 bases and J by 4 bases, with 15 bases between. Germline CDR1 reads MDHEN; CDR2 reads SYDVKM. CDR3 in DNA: TGTGCCAGCAGGCCTGGGGGGGCGTCAGAGACCCAGTACTTC. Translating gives CASRPGGASETQYF.

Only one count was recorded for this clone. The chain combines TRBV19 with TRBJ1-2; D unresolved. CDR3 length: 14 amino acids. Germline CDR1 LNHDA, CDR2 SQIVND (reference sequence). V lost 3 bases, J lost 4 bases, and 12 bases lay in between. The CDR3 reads CASSIGFSGYGYTF. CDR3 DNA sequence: TGTGCCAGTAGTATCGGCTTTTCTGGCTATGGCTACACCTTC.